This TCR beta chain originates from a study of T cell repertoires in cytomegalovirus infection (dated by TCRdb to between 2018 and 2020). About the full investigation: Because public TCR beta signatures pointed to carriage of CMV infection together with the matching HLA type, the HLA type of each donor mattered for the analysis. Broader findings and caveats from the paper: The ex vivo response was dominated by HLA-C-restricted CMV-specific TCR beta clonotypes, and the single most frequent clonotype in two of eight donors was supplied by these HLA-C-restricted clonotypes. Carriers of CMV infection plus the relevant HLA type were discriminated by the cumulative frequency of public TCR beta family members in the study cohort and in an independent roughly 380-donor cohort.

The CDR3 goes from the cysteine to the phenylalanine over 16 residues. The CDR3 DNA has 48 bases and is translated from base 1. CDR1 is given as MDHEN and CDR2 as SYDVKM, both from the germline V gene. Cut back by 5 bases and 0 bases, the V and J ends lie 14 bases apart. Sequencing was performed on an Illumina HiSeq 1500. The raw public data were reprocessed by TCRdb itself: fastp quality trimming at Q25, MiXCR clonotype calling, in-frame beta chains only. Every CDR3 protein is listed once, alongside the most common genes and DNA of its rows. For this sample the table gives 500,000 or so distinct CDR3 sequences, of which 15% to 20% were detected only once. Approximately 24% of the sample comes from the top ten. This clonotype was seen many times. Its antigen is still unknown. No much larger clonotype is one base removed from it; base qualities were not supplied.

Rearrangement joined TRBV28 to TRBJ2-1, with the D gene not confidently named. Material for sequencing was CD8+ T cells from PBMCs. The receptor's source is a human donor in good health (CMV status not recorded). Some clones in this sample may be carry-over from other donors' samples. The CDR3: CASSTLRESSYNEQFF. The bases are TGTGCCAGCAGTACCCTAAGAGAGAGCTCCTACAATGAGCAGTTCTTC.